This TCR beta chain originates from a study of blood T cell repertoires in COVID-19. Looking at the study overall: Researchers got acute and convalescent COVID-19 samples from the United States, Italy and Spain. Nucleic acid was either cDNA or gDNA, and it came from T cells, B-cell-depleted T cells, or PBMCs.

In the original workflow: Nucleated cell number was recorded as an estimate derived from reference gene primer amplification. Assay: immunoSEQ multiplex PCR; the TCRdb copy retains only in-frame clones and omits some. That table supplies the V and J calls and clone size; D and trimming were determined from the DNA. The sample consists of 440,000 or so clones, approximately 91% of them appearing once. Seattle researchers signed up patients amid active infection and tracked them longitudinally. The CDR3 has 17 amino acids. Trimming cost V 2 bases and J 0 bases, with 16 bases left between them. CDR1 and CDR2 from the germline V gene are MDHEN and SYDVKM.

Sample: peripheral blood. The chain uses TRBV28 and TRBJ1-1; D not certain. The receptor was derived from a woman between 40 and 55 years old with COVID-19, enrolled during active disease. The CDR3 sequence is CASSLVVSTVMNTEAFF. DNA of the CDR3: TGTGCCAGCAGTTTAGTTGTCTCCACAGTGATGAACACTGAAGCTTTCTTT.